These T cell receptor beta chains were read from a single sample in a study of cytomegalovirus exposure and HLA in healthy donors. Assay used: immunoSEQ multiplex PCR; TCRdb lists only in-frame clones, some missing. In the table there are 50,000 to 60,000 clones, around three quarters of which are singletons. The sample taken for sequencing was PBMCs. The receptors derive from a female donor in good health and CMV-seronegative. CDR3s include the opening cysteine and the closing phenylalanine or tryptophan. The D gene is left open where the match is weak. Only some rows state a clone size, as once, few, many or a class for expanded clones.

>TRBV5-1|.|TRBJ1-1|.
TGCGCCAGCAGTTCTGGACAGAACACTGAAGCTTTCTTT
CASSSGQNTEAFF
>TRBV2|TRBD1|TRBJ2-2|.
TGTGCCAGCAGACCAAGACAGGGCACCGGGGAGCTGTTTTTT
CASRPRQGTGELFF
>TRBV4-2|.|TRBJ1-4|.
TGTGCCAGCAGCCAGATCGGGGAAGCAACTAATGAAAAACTGTTTTTT
CASSQIGEATNEKLFF
>TRBV6-1|TRBD1|TRBJ1-1|.
TGTGCCAGCAGTCTCAGACAGGGGGATGAAGCTTTCTTT
CASSLRQGDEAFF
>TRBV5-1|TRBD1|TRBJ2-5|few
TGCGCCAGCAGCTTGGGGACAGGGAAGGAGACCCAGTACTTC
CASSLGTGKETQYF
>TRBV7-8|.|TRBJ2-7|.
TGTGCCAGCAGCTTATTGCGGAGCGGGCCTACCGTTACCTACGAGCAGTACTTC
CASSLLRSGPTVTYEQYF
>TRBV2|.|TRBJ1-5|.
TGTGCCAGCAGAGGAACCGGGTCAAATCAGCCCCAGCATTTT
CASRGTGSNQPQHF
>TRBV7-9|.|TRBJ1-1|.
TGTGCCAGCAGCAACCCTCCGGGGAACACTGAAGCTTTCTTT
CASSNPPGNTEAFF
>TRBV11-2|TRBD2|TRBJ2-2|.
TGTGCCAGCAGCTTCCCGGGACTAGCGGGGTTGTTCGGGGAGCTGTTTTTT
CASSFPGLAGLFGELFF
>TRBV9|.|TRBJ1-6|.
TGTGCCAGCAGCTCCCGACAGGATTATTCACCCCTCCACTTT
CASSSRQDYSPLHF
>TRBV2|TRBD2|TRBJ2-3|.
TGTGCCAGCATTGGGACTAGCCCCGGGCCAGATACGCAGTATTTT
CASIGTSPGPDTQYF
>TRBV6-5|TRBD2|TRBJ2-3|.
TGTGCCAGCAGTTTACGTGCTAGCGGCGGCACAGATACGCAGTATTTT
CASSLRASGGTDTQYF
>TRBV9|TRBD2|TRBJ2-2|.
TGTGCCAGCAGCGTTACTACCGGGACTAGAGACAGAACCGGGGAGCTGTTTTTT
CASSVTTGTRDRTGELFF
>TRBV6-5|.|TRBJ1-1|.
TGTGCCAGCAGGGCCCAGGGGAAGGCTGAAGCTTTCTTT
CASRAQGKAEAFF